This T cell receptor beta chain stems from a study of breast tumors, draining lymph nodes, adjacent tissues. Points from the study as a whole: Tumor and nontumor repertoires were significantly more similar in luminal-like than in basal-like breast cancer. The data were judged consistent with most tumor T cells coming from lymph node and expanding in tumor. Tumors had less TCR diversity than lymph nodes, more than nontumor tissue. Tumor T cell lymph node origin was a supported hypothesis, not proven.

The CDR3 length is 16 residues. The V gene's germline CDR1 is SGHDN and CDR2 FVKESK. The V segment lost 1 base and the J segment 5 bases; nucleotides outside the gene matches: 8. TCRdb recomputed calls from the multiplex PCR reads with MiXCR, one row per CDR3 protein. This table has 150,000 to 200,000 distinct CDR3 sequences, about 30% appearing once. Many counts were recorded for this clonotype. Its specificity is unknown. The lymph nodes were axillary draining lymph nodes from breast cancer patients. The clonotype comes from a female donor with breast cancer. Some clones in this sample may be carry-over from other donors' samples. V is TRBV14 and J is TRBJ1-2; 9 bases fit TRBD1. What was sequenced was axillary lymph node tissue. CDR3 sequence: CASSQGGTGGAYGYTF. The CDR3 DNA reads as TGTGCCAGCAGCCAAGGAGGAACAGGGGGCGCTTATGGCTACACCTTC.